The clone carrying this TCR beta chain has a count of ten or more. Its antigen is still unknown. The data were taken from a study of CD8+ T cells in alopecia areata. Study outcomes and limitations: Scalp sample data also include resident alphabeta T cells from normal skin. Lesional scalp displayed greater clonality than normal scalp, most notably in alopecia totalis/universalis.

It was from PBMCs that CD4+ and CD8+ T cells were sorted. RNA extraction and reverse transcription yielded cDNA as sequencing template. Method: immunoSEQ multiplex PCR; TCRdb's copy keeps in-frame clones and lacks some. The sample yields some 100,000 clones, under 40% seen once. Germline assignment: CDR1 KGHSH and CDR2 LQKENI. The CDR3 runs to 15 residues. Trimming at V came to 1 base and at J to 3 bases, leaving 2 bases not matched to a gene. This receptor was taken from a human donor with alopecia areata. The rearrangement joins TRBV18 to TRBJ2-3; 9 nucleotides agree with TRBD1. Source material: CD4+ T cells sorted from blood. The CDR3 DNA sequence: TGTGCCAGCTCACCACTACAGGGGGCTACAGATACGCAGTATTTT. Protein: CASSPLQGATDTQYF.